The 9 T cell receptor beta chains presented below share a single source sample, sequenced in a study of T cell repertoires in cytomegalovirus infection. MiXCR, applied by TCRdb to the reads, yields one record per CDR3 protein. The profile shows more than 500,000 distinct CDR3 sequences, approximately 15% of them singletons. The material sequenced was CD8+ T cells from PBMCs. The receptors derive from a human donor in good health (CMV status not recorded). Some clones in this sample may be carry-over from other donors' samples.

In DNA, the CDR3 is TGCAGCGTTCCTAGCGGGGGATCCCGTGGGGAGCAGTTCTTC. Translating gives CSVPSGGSRGEQFF. This chain uses TRBV29-1 with TRBJ2-1; 10 nucleotides agree with TRBD2. The CDR3 spans 14 residues. Germline V gene sequence: CDR1 SQVTM, CDR2 ANQGSEA. After removal of 5 bases from V and 10 bases from J, the junction contained 11 bases not matched to a gene.

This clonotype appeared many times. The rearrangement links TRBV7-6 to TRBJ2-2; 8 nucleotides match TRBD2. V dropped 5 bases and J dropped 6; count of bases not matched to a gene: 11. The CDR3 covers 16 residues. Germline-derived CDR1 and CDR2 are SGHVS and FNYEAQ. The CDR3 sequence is CASSPTSGVGAGELFF. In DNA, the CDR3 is TGTGCCAGCAGCCCAACTAGCGGAGTTGGGGCCGGGGAGCTGTTTTTT.

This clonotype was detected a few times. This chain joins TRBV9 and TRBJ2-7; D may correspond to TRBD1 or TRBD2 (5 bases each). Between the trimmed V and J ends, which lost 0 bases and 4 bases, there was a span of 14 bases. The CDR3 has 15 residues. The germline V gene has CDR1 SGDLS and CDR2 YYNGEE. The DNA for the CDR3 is TGTGCCAGCAGCGTAGAGTTGGGACCCCAGTACGAGCAGTACTTC. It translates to CASSVELGPQYEQYF.

The chain's CDR3 is CASRGPREAFF. In DNA form, the CDR3 reads TGTGCCAGCAGAGGACCAAGAGAAGCTTTCTTT. This chain uses TRBV28 with TRBJ1-1; no clear D. Trimming cost V 6 bases and J 8 bases, with 10 bases left between them. Germline-derived CDR1 and CDR2 are MDHEN and SYDVKM. The CDR3 runs 11 residues.

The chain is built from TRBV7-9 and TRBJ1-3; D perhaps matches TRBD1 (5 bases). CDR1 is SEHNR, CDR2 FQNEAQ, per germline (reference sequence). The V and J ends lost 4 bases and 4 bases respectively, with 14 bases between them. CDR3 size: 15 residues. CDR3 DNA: TGTGCCAGCAGCTCCCCCGGCAGGGAAGGAAACACCATATATTTT. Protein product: CASSSPGREGNTIYF.

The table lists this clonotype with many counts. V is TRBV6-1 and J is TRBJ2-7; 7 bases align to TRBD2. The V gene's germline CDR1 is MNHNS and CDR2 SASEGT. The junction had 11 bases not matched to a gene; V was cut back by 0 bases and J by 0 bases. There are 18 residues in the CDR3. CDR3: CASSEAVGLAASSYEQYF. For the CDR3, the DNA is TGTGCCAGCAGTGAAGCGGTAGGGCTAGCGGCGAGCTCCTACGAGCAGTACTTC.

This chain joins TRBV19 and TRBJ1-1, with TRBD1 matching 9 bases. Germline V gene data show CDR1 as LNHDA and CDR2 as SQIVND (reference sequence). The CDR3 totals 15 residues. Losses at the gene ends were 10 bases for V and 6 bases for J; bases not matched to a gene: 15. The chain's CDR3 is CATTGDRVMRPEAFF. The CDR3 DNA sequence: TGTGCCACCACGGGGGACAGGGTTATGAGGCCTGAAGCTTTCTTT.

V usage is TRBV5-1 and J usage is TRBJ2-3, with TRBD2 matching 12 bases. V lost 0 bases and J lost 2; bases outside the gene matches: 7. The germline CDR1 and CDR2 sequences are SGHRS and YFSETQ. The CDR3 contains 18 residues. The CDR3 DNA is TGCGCCAGCAGCTTGGAGGCTAGCGGGAGGGCGTACACAGATACGCAGTATTTT. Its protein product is CASSLEASGRAYTDTQYF.

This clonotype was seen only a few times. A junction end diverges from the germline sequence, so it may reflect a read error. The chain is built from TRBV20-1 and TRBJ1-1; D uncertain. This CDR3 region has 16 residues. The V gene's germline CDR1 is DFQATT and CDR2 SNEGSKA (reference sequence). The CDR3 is CSARLTLEYLKTEAFF. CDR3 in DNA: TGCAGTGCTAGGTTGACACTCGAGTATTTGAAGACTGAAGCTTTCTTT.